The clone carrying this TCR beta chain has just one count. The identical CDR3 is also encoded by other nucleotide sequences in the sample. V lost 4 bases to trimming and J lost 4 bases; unmatched junction nucleotides: 2. Germline V gene sequence: CDR1 SGHRS, CDR2 YFSETQ. The CDR3 is 14 amino acids. The table came from immunoSEQ multiplex PCR; TCRdb's copy has only in-frame clones and leaves some out. The sample yields about 60,000 clones, over 85% seen once. During surgery, about 0.5-1 mL peripheral blood was drawn from four of eight donors. The sample belongs to a study of human thymus T cells. What was sequenced was blood. The TCR sequence derives from a boy in the first two years of life with a congenital heart defect but otherwise immunologically healthy. The chain uses TRBV5-1 and TRBJ1-2, with 12 bases fitting TRBD1. The DNA of the CDR3 is TGCGCCAGCAGCCTGGGACAGGGGGCCTATGGCTACACCTTC. This encodes CASSLGQGAYGYTF. Drawing the rest from reference TRBV5-1 and TRBJ1-2, the complete variable domain is KAGVTQTPRYLIKTRGQQVTLSCSPISGHRSVSWYQQTPGQGLQFLFEYFSETQRNKGNFPGRFSGRQFSNSRSEMNVSTLELGDSALYLCASSLGQGAYGYTFGSGTRLTVV.